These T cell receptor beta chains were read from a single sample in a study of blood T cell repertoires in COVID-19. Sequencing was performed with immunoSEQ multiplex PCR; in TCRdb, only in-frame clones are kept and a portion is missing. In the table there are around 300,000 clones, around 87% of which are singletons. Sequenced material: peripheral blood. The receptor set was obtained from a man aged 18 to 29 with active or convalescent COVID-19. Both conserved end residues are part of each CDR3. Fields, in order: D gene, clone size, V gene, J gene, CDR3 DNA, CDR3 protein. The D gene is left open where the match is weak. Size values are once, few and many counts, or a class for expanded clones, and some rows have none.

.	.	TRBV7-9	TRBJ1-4	TGTGCCAGCAGCCGCGGGTCCGCTGCAACTAATGAAAAACTGTTTTTT	CASSRGSAATNEKLFF
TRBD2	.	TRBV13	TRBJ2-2	TGTGCCAGCAGCTTAAGCGGGGGGGCTGAGCGGACCGGGGAGCTGTTTTTT	CASSLSGGAERTGELFF
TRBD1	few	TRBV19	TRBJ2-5	TGTGCCAGTGCTGGACAGGGGGGTGAGACCCAGTACTTC	CASAGQGGETQYF
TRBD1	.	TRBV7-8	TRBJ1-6	TGTGCCAGCAGCTTGGACAGGGGGAATTCACCCCTCCACTTT	CASSLDRGNSPLHF
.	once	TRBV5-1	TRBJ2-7	TGCGCCAGTGCTTCAGGGGCGAGAGAAAACGAGCAGTACTTC	CASASGARENEQYF
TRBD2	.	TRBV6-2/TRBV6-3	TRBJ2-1	TGTGCCAGCAGTTTCCTAGCGGACGTACGATACAATGAGCAGTTCTTC	CASSFLADVRYNEQFF
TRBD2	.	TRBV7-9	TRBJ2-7	TGTGCCAGCAGCTTGCGTGGTAGCGGGGACTACGAGCAGTACTTC	CASSLRGSGDYEQYF
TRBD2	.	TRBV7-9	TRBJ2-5	TGTGCCAGCAGCTTCCAGGGACTAGCCCTGGAGACCCAGTACTTC	CASSFQGLALETQYF
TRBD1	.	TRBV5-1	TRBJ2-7	TGCGCCAGCAGCTTGAGGGACAGGGTCTACGAGCAGTACTTC	CASSLRDRVYEQYF
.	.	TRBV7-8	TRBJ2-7	TGTGCCAGCAGCTTAACCGGCAGGCGCTACGAGCAGTACTTC	CASSLTGRRYEQYF
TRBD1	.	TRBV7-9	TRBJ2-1	TGTGCCAGCAGACGGACAGGGGGGGACAATGAGCAGTTCTTC	CASRRTGGDNEQFF
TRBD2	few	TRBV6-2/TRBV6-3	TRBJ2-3	TGTGCCAGCAGTTACTTCAGCGGGGGGGGCACAGATACGCAGTATTTT	CASSYFSGGGTDTQYF
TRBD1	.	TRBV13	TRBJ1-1	TGTGCCAGCAGCCCCGGGGACAGGGGGCGTGAGGACACTGAAGCTTTCTTT	CASSPGDRGREDTEAFF
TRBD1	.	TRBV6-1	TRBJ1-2	TGTGCCAGCAGTGAAACACTTTGGACAGGAAACTATGGCTACACCTTC	CASSETLWTGNYGYTF
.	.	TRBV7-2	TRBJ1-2	TGTGCCAGCAGCGCCGCCCGGGGAGCTAACTATGGCTACACCTTC	CASSAARGANYGYTF
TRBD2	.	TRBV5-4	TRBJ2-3	TGTGCCAGCAGCTTGGGACTAGCGGGAGATACGCAGTATTTT	CASSLGLAGDTQYF
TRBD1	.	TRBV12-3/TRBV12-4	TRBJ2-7	TGTGCCAGCAGCCGACAGGGCTACGAGCAGTACTTC	CASSRQGYEQYF
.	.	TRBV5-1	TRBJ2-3	TGCGCCAGCAGCTTGGTTGGCGGGAGCACAGATACGCAGTATTTT	CASSLVGGSTDTQYF
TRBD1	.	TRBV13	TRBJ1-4	TGTGCCAGCAGCCTGGGACAGATTGGGGAAAAACTGTTTTTT	CASSLGQIGEKLFF
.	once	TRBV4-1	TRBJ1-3	TGCGCCAGCAGCCAATCTAGGAACTCTGGAAACACCATATATTTT	CASSQSRNSGNTIYF
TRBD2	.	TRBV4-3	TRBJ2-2	TGCGCCAGCAGCCAAGCAATAGGGAGGGCCGCCGGGGAGCTGTTTTTT	CASSQAIGRAAGELFF
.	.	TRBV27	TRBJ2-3	TGTGCCAGCAGGCCCGGGGGAAGGCGGATGCCAGATACGCAGTATTTT	CASRPGGRRMPDTQYF